These T cell receptor beta chains were read from a single sample in a study of T cells in Graves' hyperthyroidism and ophthalmopathy. One entry per CDR3 protein results from TCRdb running MiXCR on the multiplex PCR reads. This table has some 400,000 distinct CDR3 sequences, less than 15% appearing once. Specimen: blood. All receptors come from a man younger than 45 with Graves' hyperthyroidism that later progressed to Graves' ophthalmopathy. Each CDR3 is given with its conserved first and last residue. The order of the fields is clone size, J gene, V gene, D gene, CDR3 DNA, CDR3 protein. The D gene is left open where the match is weak. Size tells how often a clone was seen (once, few, many) or the class of an expanded clone, and some rows leave it out.

size: many; J: TRBJ2-4; V: TRBV7-9; D: TRBD1; DNA: TGTGCCAGCAGCAACAGGGGTACGTCCAAAAACATTCAGTACTTC; CDR3: CASSNRGTSKNIQYF
size: few; J: TRBJ1-4; V: TRBV11-1; D: TRBD1; DNA: TGTGCCAGCAGCCCCCTTAGGGGGCAGATTAATGAAAAACTGTTTTTT; CDR3: CASSPLRGQINEKLFF
size: many; J: TRBJ2-7; V: TRBV18; D: -; DNA: TGTGCCAGCTCGCCCCAAGGGCAGCCCTACGAGCAGTACTTC; CDR3: CASSPQGQPYEQYF
size: -; J: TRBJ1-1; V: TRBV6-4; D: -; DNA: TGTGCCAGCAGTGAGGTTCCGGGGGTCGAAGCTTTCTTT; CDR3: CASSEVPGVEAFF
size: few; J: TRBJ1-6; V: TRBV11-2; D: -; DNA: TGTGCCAGCAGCCCACCCCGGGGGGCCTTTAATTCACCCCTCCACTTT; CDR3: CASSPPRGAFNSPLHF
size: many; J: TRBJ2-7; V: TRBV28; D: TRBD2; DNA: TGTGCCAGCACCCGAACCCGGGGGGGCGTCTACGAGCAGTACTTC; CDR3: CASTRTRGGVYEQYF
size: -; J: TRBJ1-2; V: TRBV7-9; D: -; DNA: TGTGCCAGCAGCCCCGGTAGACGAGGCGGCGGCTACACCTTC; CDR3: CASSPGRRGGGYTF
size: many; J: TRBJ2-5; V: TRBV11-3; D: -; DNA: TGTGCCAGCAGCTTAGATGGGAATAGCGGAGTGGAAGAGACCCAGTACTTC; CDR3: CASSLDGNSGVEETQYF
size: many; J: TRBJ1-4; V: TRBV12-3/TRBV12-4; D: -; DNA: TGTGCCAGCAGTTTGTTCAGGGGCGCAACTAATGAAAAACTGTTTTTT; CDR3: CASSLFRGATNEKLFF
size: few; J: TRBJ2-5; V: TRBV24-1; D: -; DNA: TGTGCCACCAGTGATTTGGACCGCGGGGAGACCCAGTACTTC; CDR3: CATSDLDRGETQYF
size: few; J: TRBJ2-7; V: TRBV25-1; D: -; DNA: TGTGCCAGCAGTGTCAGCAGGTCCTACGAGCAGTACTTC; CDR3: CASSVSRSYEQYF
size: many; J: TRBJ2-1; V: TRBV12-3/TRBV12-4; D: -; DNA: TGTGCCAGCAGTTCGTCTCGTGGCCGAAGGAATGAGCAGTTCTTC; CDR3: CASSSSRGRRNEQFF
size: -; J: TRBJ2-1; V: TRBV6-2/TRBV6-3; D: -; DNA: TGTGCCAGCAGTTACTCGATAAGTAGGTACAATGAGCAGTTCTTC; CDR3: CASSYSISRYNEQFF
size: -; J: TRBJ1-2; V: TRBV19; D: -; DNA: TGTGCCAGTAGTGAAGGGACGGGACCTTATGGCTACACCTTC; CDR3: CASSEGTGPYGYTF
size: many; J: TRBJ1-2; V: TRBV6-5; D: -; DNA: TGTGCCAGCAGTTACTACGACGGCTATGGCTACACCTTC; CDR3: CASSYYDGYGYTF
size: -; J: TRBJ2-5; V: TRBV11-2; D: -; DNA: TGTGCCAGCAGTTATAACAGTGGCCCCAGGAGAAATCAAGAGACCCAGTACTTC; CDR3: CASSYNSGPRRNQETQYF
size: many; J: TRBJ2-2; V: TRBV6-5; D: TRBD1; DNA: TGTGCCAGCAGTTACGGGACAGGGACCGGGGAGCTGTTTTTT; CDR3: CASSYGTGTGELFF
size: -; J: TRBJ2-3; V: TRBV3-1; D: TRBD2; DNA: TGTGCCAGCAGCCGAGGACGGGGGGGTAGAACAGATACGCAGTATTTT; CDR3: CASSRGRGGRTDTQYF
size: many; J: TRBJ1-6; V: TRBV28; D: -; DNA: TGTGCCAGCAGTTGGCGCCATTCACCCCTCCACTTT; CDR3: CASSWRHSPLHF
size: many; J: TRBJ1-3; V: TRBV2; D: -; DNA: TGTGCCAGCAGTGAACCCCACCCGGCATTTTCTTACTCTGGAAACACCATATATTTT; CDR3: CASSEPHPAFSYSGNTIYF
size: -; J: TRBJ2-1; V: TRBV24-1; D: TRBD1; DNA: TGTGCCACCAGTGATACCGGGAGTCAGGGGGCGTGGAATGAGCAGTTCTTC; CDR3: CATSDTGSQGAWNEQFF
size: many; J: TRBJ2-2; V: TRBV6-1; D: TRBD2; DNA: TGTGCCAGCAGTGAAGACGGCGGGGGGGCCTGGGAGCTGTTTTTT; CDR3: CASSEDGGGAWELFF
size: many; J: TRBJ1-1; V: TRBV30; D: -; DNA: TGTGCCTGGAGTATAATCTTGAACACTGAAGCTTTCTTT; CDR3: CAWSIILNTEAFF
size: -; J: TRBJ2-3; V: TRBV6-5; D: -; DNA: TGTGCCAGCAGTTACAGGCAGTTTACCACAGATACGCAGTATTTT; CDR3: CASSYRQFTTDTQYF
size: -; J: TRBJ2-7; V: TRBV7-9; D: -; DNA: TGTGCCAGCAGCCTCCGGGGTAGCGACGCCTACGAGCAGTACTTC; CDR3: CASSLRGSDAYEQYF